This TCR beta chain originates from a study of beta chain features in type 1 diabetes. Whole-study findings and limits: All four CD4+ subsets from Type 1 diabetes patients carried moderately but significantly shorter TCRB CDR3s.

Every bit of the isolated RNA underwent reverse transcription, so sequencing read expressed TCRB transcripts. The method was immunoSEQ multiplex PCR; TCRdb's version includes in-frame clones alone and lacks a portion of them. The sample carries 130,000 or so clones, roughly 10% recorded once. About this clone: Its antigen is currently unknown.

Sequenced input: central memory CD4+ T cells from blood. This receptor was obtained from a woman aged 40 to 50 in good health.

The CDR3 region is CASSSSGGIYNEQFF. DNA for the CDR3: TGTGCCAGCAGTTCTAGCGGGGGGATCTACAATGAGCAGTTCTTC. J is TRBJ2-1 and V is TRBV28, with TRBD2 matching over 11 bases. Per the germline V gene, CDR1 is MDHEN and CDR2 is SYDVKM. This CDR3 comprises 15 residues. The V gene end was trimmed by 4 bases and the J gene end by 3 bases; junction bases not matched to a gene: 2.